What follows is one T cell receptor beta chain and its context. No cognate antigen has been identified for it. There are no base qualities to consult, and no much larger clone falls within one base. This record belongs to a study of somatic mutations in cytotoxic T cells in rheumatoid arthritis (dated by TCRdb to the late 2010s). With respect to the entire study: Some T-cell populations stained with V beta antibodies were sorted by flow on a FACSAria II or Sony SH800 to nearly 100% purity, with sorted V beta1+ cells additionally subjected to TCRB sequencing. To characterize clonality, the study used TCRB deep sequencing while asking whether somatic mutations are carried by expanded CD8+ T-cell clones in newly diagnosed, untreated rheumatoid arthritis. For some 68 rheumatoid arthritis patients and 20 healthy controls, TCRB deep sequencing was carried out. The median ages of the patient and control groups were essentially identical. The paper as a whole reports these results and caveats: CD8+ clonality increased with age in patients (Spearman r ≈ 0.5) but not in healthy controls. There was no significant difference in CD8+ T-cell clonality between rheumatoid arthritis patients and age-matched healthy controls. No adjustment for multiple comparisons was made for the slight TRBV07 underrepresentation in patients. It was unknown which antigens the expanded CD8+ clones targeted, and their absence from virus-specific databases did not exclude viral specificity. The largest CD8+ clone made up more than 20% of CD8+ cells in 8 of 65 patients, and blood and synovial fluid shared several identical CD8+ TCRB sequences.

Buffy coats from about 22 blood donors served as healthy controls, a group that was 55% female with a median age of 56 years (range about 20-70). Positive magnetic bead selection on an AutoMACS was used to isolate CD4+ and CD8+ cells, with flow cytometry used to check purity. Ficoll-Paque PLUS density gradient separation was used to isolate peripheral blood mononuclear cells. DNA from CD4-enriched, CD8-enriched or PBMC samples was extracted using Nucleospin Tissue or Tissue XS kits and then quantified on a Qubit 2.0 fluorometer. Sequencing of TCRB CDR3 was done on genomic DNA with the immunoSEQ assay. In the authors' own workflow: Only productive TCRB rearrangements were included in the analyses. Clonality was calculated as a Shannon entropy-based productive clonality index, and a clone was defined by a unique TCRB CDR3 sequence. The template counts of each clone relative to the total templates per sample were used to calculate repertoire overlap between two samples. Flow cytometry-measured V-gene usage correlated with V-gene usage from TCRB sequencing, with a Spearman r of about 0.56. Not all clones reach the TCRdb copy of this immuneACCESS table, which keeps in-frame sequences only. Checked studies attribute under half of the gap to unresolved V genes and leave the rest unexplained. That table supplies the V and J calls and clone size; D and trimming were determined from the DNA. The sample has 8,000 to 13,000 clones on record, around 81% of them singletons. Roughly 19% of the sample goes to the ten largest clones.

The germline V end is reduced by 5 bases and the J end by 10 bases; junction bases left unmatched: 9. Reading the germline V gene gives CDR1 SGHTA and CDR2 FQGTGA. Measured from the cysteine to the phenylalanine, the CDR3 is 13 residues long. Just the 39-base CDR3 DNA is kept, in frame starting at base 1. Sequencing used CD8+ T cells sorted from blood. The source is a woman in her forties or fifties in good health. The V gene is TRBV7-3 and the J gene is TRBJ1-2; 8 of the junction bases match TRBD1. The CDR3: CASSPGQGGHYTF. The DNA reads as follows: TGTGCCAGCAGCCCTGGACAGGGAGGACACTACACCTTC.